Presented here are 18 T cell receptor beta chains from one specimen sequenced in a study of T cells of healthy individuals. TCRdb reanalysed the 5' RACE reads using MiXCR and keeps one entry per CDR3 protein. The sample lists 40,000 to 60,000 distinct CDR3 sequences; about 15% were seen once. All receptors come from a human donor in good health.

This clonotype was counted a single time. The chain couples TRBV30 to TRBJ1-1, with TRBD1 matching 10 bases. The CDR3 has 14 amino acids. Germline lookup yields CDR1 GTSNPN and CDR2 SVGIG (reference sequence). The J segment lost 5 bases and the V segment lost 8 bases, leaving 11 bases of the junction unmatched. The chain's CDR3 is CADKGWTGGTEAFF. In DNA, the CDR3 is TGTGCCGACAAGGGGTGGACAGGGGGAACTGAAGCTTTCTTT.

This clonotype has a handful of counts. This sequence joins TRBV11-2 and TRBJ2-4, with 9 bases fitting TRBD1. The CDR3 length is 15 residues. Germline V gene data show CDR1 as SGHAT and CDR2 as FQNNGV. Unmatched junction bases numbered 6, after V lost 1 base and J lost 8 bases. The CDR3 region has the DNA TGTGCCAGCAGCTTAGGGGGGACAGGGCCAGACATTCAGTACTTC. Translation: CASSLGGTGPDIQYF.

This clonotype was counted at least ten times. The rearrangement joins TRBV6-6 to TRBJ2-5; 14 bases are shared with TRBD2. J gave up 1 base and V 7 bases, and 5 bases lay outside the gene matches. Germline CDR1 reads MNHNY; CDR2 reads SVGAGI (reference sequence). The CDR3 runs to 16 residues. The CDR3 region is CASTDGTSGGQETQYF. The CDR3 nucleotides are TGTGCCAGCACGGATGGGACTAGCGGGGGCCAAGAGACCCAGTACTTC.

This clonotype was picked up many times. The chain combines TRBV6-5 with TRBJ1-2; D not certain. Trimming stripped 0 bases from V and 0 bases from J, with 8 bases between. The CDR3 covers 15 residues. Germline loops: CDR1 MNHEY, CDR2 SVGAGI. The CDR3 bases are TGTGCCAGCAGTTACTCTCACGGTGCTAACTATGGCTACACCTTC. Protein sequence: CASSYSHGANYGYTF.

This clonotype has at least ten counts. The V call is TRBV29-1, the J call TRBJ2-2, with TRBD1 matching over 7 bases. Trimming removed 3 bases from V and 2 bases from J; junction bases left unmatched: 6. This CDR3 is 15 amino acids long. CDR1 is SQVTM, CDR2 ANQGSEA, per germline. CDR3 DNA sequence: TGCAGCGTTGACGAGGGGACAGCAAACACCGGGGAGCTGTTTTTT. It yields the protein CSVDEGTANTGELFF.

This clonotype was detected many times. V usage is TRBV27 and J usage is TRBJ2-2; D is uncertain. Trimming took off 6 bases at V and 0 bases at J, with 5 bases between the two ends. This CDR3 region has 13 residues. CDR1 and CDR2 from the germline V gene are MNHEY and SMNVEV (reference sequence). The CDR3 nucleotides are TGTGCCAGCAGAGATACGAACACCGGGGAGCTGTTTTTT. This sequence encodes CASRDTNTGELFF.

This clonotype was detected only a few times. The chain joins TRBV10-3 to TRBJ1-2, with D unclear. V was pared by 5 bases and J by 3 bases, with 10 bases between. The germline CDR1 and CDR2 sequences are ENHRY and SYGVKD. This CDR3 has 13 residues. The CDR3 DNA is TGTGCCATCAGTCTGCGGGGAGACTATGGCTACACCTTC. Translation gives CAISLRGDYGYTF.

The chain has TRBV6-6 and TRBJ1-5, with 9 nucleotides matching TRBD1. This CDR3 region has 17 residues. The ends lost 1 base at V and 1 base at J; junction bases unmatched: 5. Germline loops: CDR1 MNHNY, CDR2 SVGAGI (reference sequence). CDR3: CASSYLQGAQSNQPQHF. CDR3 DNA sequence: TGTGCCAGCAGTTACTTACAGGGGGCGCAAAGCAATCAGCCCCAGCATTTT.

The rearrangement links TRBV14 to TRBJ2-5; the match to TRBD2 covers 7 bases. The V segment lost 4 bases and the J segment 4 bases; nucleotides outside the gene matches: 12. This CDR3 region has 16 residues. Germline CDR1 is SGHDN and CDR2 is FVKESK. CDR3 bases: TGTGCCAGCAGCCCCCTCACGGGACGCGGGGGAGAGACCCAGTACTTC. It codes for CASSPLTGRGGETQYF.

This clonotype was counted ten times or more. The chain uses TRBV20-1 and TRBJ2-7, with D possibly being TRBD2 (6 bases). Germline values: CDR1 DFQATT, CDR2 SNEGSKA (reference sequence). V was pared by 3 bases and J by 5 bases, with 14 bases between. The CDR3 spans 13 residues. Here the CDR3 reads CSASFGTQDEQYF. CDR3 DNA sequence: TGCAGTGCTAGTTTCGGGACTCAGGACGAGCAGTACTTC.

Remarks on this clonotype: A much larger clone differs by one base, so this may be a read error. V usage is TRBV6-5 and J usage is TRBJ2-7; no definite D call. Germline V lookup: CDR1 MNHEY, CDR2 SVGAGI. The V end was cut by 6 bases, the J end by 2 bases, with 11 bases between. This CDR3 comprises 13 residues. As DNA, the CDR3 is TGTGCCAGCAGGTACCGGGTAACCTACGAGCAGTACTTC. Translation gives CASRYRVTYEQYF.

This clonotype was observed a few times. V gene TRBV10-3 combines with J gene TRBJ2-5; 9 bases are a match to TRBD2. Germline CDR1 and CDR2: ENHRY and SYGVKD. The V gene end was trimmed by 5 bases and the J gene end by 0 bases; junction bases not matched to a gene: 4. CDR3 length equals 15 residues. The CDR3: CAISPLAGYQETQYF. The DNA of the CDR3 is TGTGCCATCAGTCCGCTAGCGGGGTACCAAGAGACCCAGTACTTC.

The CDR3 loop is CSALTGQGGNQPQHF. DNA for the CDR3: TGCAGTGCTTTGACGGGACAGGGCGGAAATCAGCCCCAGCATTTT. The J gene is TRBJ1-5, the V gene TRBV20-1, with 9 bases matching TRBD1. From germline, CDR1 is DFQATT and CDR2 SNEGSKA (reference sequence). After removal of 5 bases from V and 4 bases from J, the junction contained 9 bases not matched to a gene. The CDR3 runs to 15 residues.

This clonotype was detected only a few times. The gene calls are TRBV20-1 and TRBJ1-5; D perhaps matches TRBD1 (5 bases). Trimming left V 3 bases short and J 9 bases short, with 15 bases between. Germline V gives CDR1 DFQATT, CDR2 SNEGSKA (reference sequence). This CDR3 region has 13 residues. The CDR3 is CSASGRVGLPQHF. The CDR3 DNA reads TGCAGTGCTAGCGGCAGGGTAGGTTTGCCCCAGCATTTT.

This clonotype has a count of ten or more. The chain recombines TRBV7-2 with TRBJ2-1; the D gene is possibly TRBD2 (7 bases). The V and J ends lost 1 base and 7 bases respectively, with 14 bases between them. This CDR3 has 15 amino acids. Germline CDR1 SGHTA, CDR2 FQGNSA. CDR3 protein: CASSLGGGARNEQFF. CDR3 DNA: TGTGCCAGCAGCTTAGGTGGGGGGGCCAGGAATGAGCAGTTCTTC.

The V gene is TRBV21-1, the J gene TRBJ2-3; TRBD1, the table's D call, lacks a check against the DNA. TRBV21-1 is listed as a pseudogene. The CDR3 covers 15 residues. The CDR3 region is CASSVRDRCTDTQYF. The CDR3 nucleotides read TGTGCCAGCAGCGTCCGGGACAGATGCACAGATACGCAGTATTTT.

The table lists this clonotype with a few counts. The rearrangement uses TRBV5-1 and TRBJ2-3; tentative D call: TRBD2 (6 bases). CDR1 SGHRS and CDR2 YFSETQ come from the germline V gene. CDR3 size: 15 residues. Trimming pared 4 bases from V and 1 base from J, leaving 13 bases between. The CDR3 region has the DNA TGCGCCAGCAGCCCCCGGGAGCCAGGCACAGATACGCAGTATTTT. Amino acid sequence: CASSPREPGTDTQYF.

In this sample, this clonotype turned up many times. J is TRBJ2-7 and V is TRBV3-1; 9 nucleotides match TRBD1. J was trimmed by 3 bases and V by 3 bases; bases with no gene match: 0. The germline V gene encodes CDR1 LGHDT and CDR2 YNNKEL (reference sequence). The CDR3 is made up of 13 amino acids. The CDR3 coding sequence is TGTGCCAGCAGCCAGGGACAGGGCTACGAGCAGTACTTC. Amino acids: CASSQGQGYEQYF.